What follows are 28 T cell receptor beta chains derived from one specimen sequenced in a study of shared clonotypes between healthy human individuals. Sequencing was performed with immunoSEQ multiplex PCR; in TCRdb, only in-frame clones are kept and a portion is missing. The repertoire holds roughly 640,000 clones, with about 74% as singletons. Sequenced: memory CD4+ T cells sorted from blood. The subset was: CD45RA-negative fraction. The source of these receptors is a woman aged 30 to 39 in good health.

This rearrangement joins TRBV11-2 to TRBJ2-1; TRBD1 matches 8 bases. After removal of 5 bases from V and 6 bases from J, the junction contained 6 bases not matched to a gene. The CDR3 consists of 14 residues. Germline V gives CDR1 SGHAT, CDR2 FQNNGV. The CDR3 spells CASSLFDRGNEQFF. In nucleotides, the CDR3 is TGTGCCAGCAGCCTATTTGACAGGGGCAATGAGCAGTTCTTC. Based on the CDR3 plus reference TRBV11-2 and TRBJ2-1, the full variable domain is EAGVAQSPRYKIIEKRQSVAFWCNPISGHATLYWYQQILGQGPKLLIQFQNNGVVDDSQLPKDRFSAERLKGVDSTLKIQPAKLEDSAVYLCASSLFDRGNEQFFGPGTRLTVL.

This chain links TRBV7-9 with TRBJ1-2; TRBD1 is a possible D gene (6 bases). This CDR3 spans 14 amino acids. V was pared by 1 base and J by 4 bases, with 10 bases between. CDR1 is SEHNR and CDR2 is FQNEAQ in the germline V gene (reference sequence). The CDR3 reads CASSLVGQTYGYTF. The DNA for the CDR3 is TGTGCCAGCAGCTTAGTCGGACAGACCTATGGCTACACCTTC.

This clone was seen a few times. Additional DNA sequences in this sample encode the identical CDR3. The chain has TRBV7-9 and TRBJ2-2, with TRBD1 matching 7 bases. J gave up 1 base and V 1 base, and 3 bases lay outside the gene matches. Germline V gene lookup returns CDR1 SEHNR and CDR2 FQNEAQ (reference sequence). The CDR3 extends over 16 amino acids. The CDR3 DNA reads TGTGCCAGCAGCTTAGGGACAGGAGGGAACACCGGGGAGCTGTTTTTT. Amino acids: CASSLGTGGNTGELFF.

This sequence joins TRBV5-4 and TRBJ2-3, with a tentative D call TRBD1 (6 bases). CDR1 is SGHNT, CDR2 YYREEE, per germline (reference sequence). The CDR3 loop spans 12 amino acids. Trimming left V 4 bases short and J 10 bases short, with 13 bases between. The CDR3 is CASSMDSRPQYF. CDR3 DNA sequence: TGTGCCAGCAGCATGGACAGCAGACCGCAGTATTTT.

The count of this clone is one. The rearrangement uses TRBV4-2 and TRBJ2-4, with D perhaps TRBD1 (5 bases). The length of the CDR3 is 17 residues. V was shortened by 0 bases and J by 1 base, with 13 bases between the two germline ends. Germline CDR1 LGHNA, CDR2 YNFKEQ. CDR3 residues: CASSQEGPHGAKNIQYF. DNA for the CDR3: TGTGCCAGCAGCCAAGAGGGGCCGCATGGGGCCAAAAACATTCAGTACTTC.

This chain uses TRBV29-1 with TRBJ1-3, with TRBD1 identical over 7 bases. The CDR3 sequence is 15 residues long. The ends lost 0 bases at V and 0 bases at J; junction bases unmatched: 2. Germline loops: CDR1 SQVTM, CDR2 ANQGSEA. CDR3 sequence: CSVEEGQISGNTIYF. The CDR3 DNA follows: TGCAGCGTTGAAGAGGGACAGATCTCTGGAAACACCATATATTTT.

The chain employs TRBV28 and TRBJ2-7, with TRBD1 matching 8 bases. The length of the CDR3 is 14 residues. Germline V gene sequence: CDR1 MDHEN, CDR2 SYDVKM. J was trimmed by 3 bases and V by 9 bases; bases with no gene match: 10. CDR3 residues: CASRTGRRFYEQYF. The CDR3 DNA follows: TGTGCCAGTAGGACAGGGAGAAGATTCTACGAGCAGTACTTC.

A word on this clone: The same CDR3 can be traced to other DNA sequences in this sample. CDR3 amino acids: CASSFGGSTDTQYF. In DNA form, the CDR3 reads TGTGCCAGCAGCTTTGGGGGGAGCACAGATACGCAGTATTTT. The gene calls are TRBV7-9 and TRBJ2-3; maybe TRBD2 (6 bases). The CDR3 runs 14 residues. CDR1 SEHNR and CDR2 FQNEAQ come from the germline V gene (reference sequence). V was shortened by 3 bases and J by 0 bases, with 7 bases between the two germline ends.

This clone showed up just a few times. The chain combines TRBV28 with TRBJ1-3; D remains ambiguous. V shed 7 bases and J shed 3 bases, with 16 bases lying between them. Germline-derived CDR1 and CDR2 are MDHEN and SYDVKM. The CDR3 contains 15 residues. CDR3: CASTPAGNGGNTIYF. The CDR3 DNA reads as TGTGCCAGCACCCCGGCCGGAAACGGTGGAAACACCATATATTTT.

The chain carries TRBV2 and TRBJ2-2, with 8 bases lining up with TRBD1. CDR1 and CDR2 (germline): SNHLY, FYNNEI. CDR3 length: 16 residues. Trimming took 4 bases from V and 4 from J; bases not matched to a gene: 8. This chain's CDR3 is CASSVVGQGRTGELFF. The CDR3 DNA follows: TGTGCCAGCAGTGTAGTAGGACAGGGACGCACCGGGGAGCTGTTTTTT.

The J gene is TRBJ1-5, the V gene TRBV9, with a tentative D call TRBD1 (5 bases). Germline values: CDR1 SGDLS, CDR2 YYNGEE. V lost 10 bases to trimming and J lost 0 bases, with 23 bases between them. This CDR3 comprises 17 residues. The CDR3 here is CAWVGARGTYSNQPQHF. The DNA of the CDR3 is TGTGCCTGGGTAGGGGCCCGAGGGACTTATAGCAATCAGCCCCAGCATTTT.

J is TRBJ1-1 and V is TRBV5-1, with D perhaps matching TRBD1 (6 bases). This CDR3 spans 13 amino acids. Germline values: CDR1 SGHRS, CDR2 YFSETQ. Trimming removed 5 bases at V and 3 bases at J, with 11 bases between. The CDR3 nucleotides are TGCGCCAGCAGGATGGACAGTTACACTGAAGCTTTCTTT. Protein sequence: CASRMDSYTEAFF. The complete variable domain, with remaining parts taken from reference TRBV5-1 and TRBJ1-1, reads KAGVTQTPRYLIKTRGQQVTLSCSPISGHRSVSWYQQTPGQGLQFLFEYFSETQRNKGNFPGRFSGRQFSNSRSEMNVSTLELGDSALYLCASRMDSYTEAFFGQGTRLTVV.

The chain couples TRBV11-1 to TRBJ2-1; 11 bases are shared with TRBD2. The CDR3 runs 17 residues. J lost 4 bases, V lost 6 bases, and 11 bases had no gene match. Germline V gene sequence: CDR1 SGHAT, CDR2 FQDESV (reference sequence). The CDR3 coding sequence is TGTGCCAGCAGTCATTATCCGGGACTAGCGGAGTACAATGAGCAGTTCTTC. Amino acids: CASSHYPGLAEYNEQFF.

This clone has a count of ten or more. The sample has other DNA sequences that encode this CDR3 too. The chain uses TRBV5-6 and TRBJ2-5; 10 nucleotides agree with TRBD2. V lost 1 base and J lost 0; bases outside the gene matches: 6. CDR3 length: 17 residues. CDR1 and CDR2 (germline): SGHDT, YYEEEE. The CDR3 sequence: CASSLFGLAENQETQYF. Written as DNA, the CDR3 is TGTGCCAGCAGCTTGTTCGGACTAGCGGAGAACCAAGAGACCCAGTACTTC.

The J gene is TRBJ2-7, the V gene TRBV21-1; TRBD2 is the table's D call, not checked against the DNA. TRBV21-1 is noted as a pseudogene. This CDR3 region has 17 residues. CDR3 in DNA: TGTGCCAGCAGAGGACTAGCGGGAGATCATATGGCCCACGAGCAGTACTTC. This sequence encodes CASRGLAGDHMAHEQYF.

The chain recombines TRBV7-9 with TRBJ2-7; TRBD1 aligns across 8 bases. CDR3 length: 14 amino acids. CDR1 is SEHNR and CDR2 is FQNEAQ in the germline V gene (reference sequence). The V and J ends lost 4 bases and 1 base, in that order; junction bases with no gene match: 3. The CDR3 spells CASSYDRGSYEQYF. CDR3 in DNA: TGTGCCAGCAGCTATGACAGGGGATCCTACGAGCAGTACTTC.

The gene calls are TRBV7-2 and TRBJ2-7; 8 bases align to TRBD2. Per the germline V gene, CDR1 is SGHTA and CDR2 is FQGNSA. The V segment lost 5 bases and the J segment 4 bases; nucleotides outside the gene matches: 7. CDR3 length: 14 residues. CDR3 loop: CASSPSGTSYEQYF. As DNA, the CDR3 is TGTGCCAGCAGCCCGTCCGGGACTAGTTACGAGCAGTACTTC.

This clone was detected a few times. The chain has TRBV7-3 and TRBJ2-2, with TRBD2 matching 7 bases. This CDR3 contains 15 residues. V trimming: 2 bases; J trimming: 9 bases; junction bases outside the gene matches: 9. The germline V gene encodes CDR1 SGHTA and CDR2 FQGTGA. The CDR3 DNA reads TGTGCCAGCAGCTTATCGCCTAGCGGTACCCGGGAGCTGTTTTTT. Amino acids: CASSLSPSGTRELFF.

This rearrangement joins TRBV28 to TRBJ2-7; 9 bases match TRBD1. The length of the CDR3 is 13 residues. Germline V gene data show CDR1 as MDHEN and CDR2 as SYDVKM. Trimming cost V 9 bases and J 5 bases; bases outside gene matches: 8. The DNA of the CDR3 is TGTGCCAGTGAGACAGGGGGGAGCAACGAGCAGTACTTC. This translates into CASETGGSNEQYF.

The V call is TRBV7-8, the J call TRBJ1-5; weak D call: TRBD1 (6 bases). V was cut by 4 bases and J by 7 bases, with 20 bases left in between. In germline, CDR1 is SGHVS, CDR2 FQNEAQ. There are 16 residues in the CDR3. This CDR3 is CASSSLTGNRGQPQHF. CDR3 in DNA: TGTGCCAGCAGCTCCCTAACAGGGAATCGGGGGCAGCCCCAGCATTTT.

The chain carries TRBV7-2 and TRBJ2-2; 8 bases are shared with TRBD2. The germline CDR1 and CDR2 sequences are SGHTA and FQGNSA. The CDR3 spans 14 residues. Losses at the gene ends were 5 bases for V and 6 bases for J; bases not matched to a gene: 5. This CDR3 is CASSRSGSSGELFF. CDR3 nucleotides: TGTGCCAGCAGCCGAAGCGGGAGCTCCGGGGAGCTGTTTTTT.

This clone was recorded at least ten times. The chain couples TRBV28 to TRBJ2-1; 9 bases match TRBD2. V lost 2 bases and J lost 8; bases outside the gene matches: 16. Germline assignment: CDR1 MDHEN and CDR2 SYDVKM. CDR3 length: 18 amino acids. CDR3: CASSLPKVKGLASHEQFF. CDR3 DNA sequence: TGTGCCAGCAGTTTACCAAAGGTAAAGGGACTAGCTTCCCATGAGCAGTTCTTC.

The chain carries TRBV10-3 and TRBJ1-3; the match to TRBD1 covers 7 bases. J lost 2 bases, V lost 6 bases, and 10 bases had no gene match. Looked up from germline, CDR1 is ENHRY and CDR2 is SYGVKD. The CDR3 totals 16 residues. CDR3 residues: CAIRSSLTGPGNTIYF. The CDR3 nucleotides read TGTGCCATCAGATCTAGCTTGACAGGGCCTGGAAACACCATATATTTT.

The chain uses TRBV5-1 and TRBJ1-1; D possibly corresponds to TRBD1 (6 bases). Germline CDR1 and CDR2: SGHRS and YFSETQ. The CDR3 contains 14 residues. V lost 2 bases and J 2 bases, leaving 10 bases between the germline ends. CDR3 coding DNA: TGCGCCAGCAGCTTCCTACAGGGAAACACTGAAGCTTTCTTT. Amino acid sequence: CASSFLQGNTEAFF.

The chain is built from TRBV10-3 and TRBJ1-2; D is possibly TRBD1 (6 bases). The CDR3 sequence is 15 residues long. Trimming left V 2 bases short and J 8 bases short, with 18 bases between. Germline V gene sequence: CDR1 ENHRY, CDR2 SYGVKD. CDR3 DNA: TGTGCCATCAGTGAGGGACAGACGGGCGTGCGCGGCTACACCTTC. Its translation is CAISEGQTGVRGYTF.

J is TRBJ2-7 and V is TRBV28, with TRBD2 matching over 7 bases. Germline assignment: CDR1 MDHEN and CDR2 SYDVKM. V gave up 6 bases and J gave up 5 bases; unmatched junction bases: 4. The CDR3 is made up of 12 amino acids. The DNA for the CDR3 is TGTGCCAGCAGGAAGAGCGGGAACGAGCAGTACTTC. Its translation: CASRKSGNEQYF. Filled out from reference TRBV28 and TRBJ2-7, the complete variable domain reads DVKVTQSSRYLVKRTGEKVFLECVQDMDHENMFWYRQDPGLGLRLIYFSYDVKMKEKGDIPEGYSVSREKKERFSLILESASTNQTSMYLCASRKSGNEQYFGPGTRLTVT.

The rearrangement joins TRBV5-1 to TRBJ2-1, with 7 nucleotides matching TRBD2. The junction had 6 bases not matched to a gene; V was cut back by 5 bases and J by 4 bases. The CDR3 sequence is 14 residues long. The germline CDR1 and CDR2 sequences are SGHRS and YFSETQ. The CDR3 region is CASSTTAGYNEQFF. The CDR3 nucleotides are TGCGCCAGCAGTACCACAGCGGGGTACAATGAGCAGTTCTTC.

The chain uses TRBV27 and TRBJ1-4; D might be TRBD1 (5 bases). The V gene lost 0 bases and the J gene lost 8 bases, with 13 bases spanning the gap. The CDR3 loop spans 15 amino acids. Looked up from germline, CDR1 is MNHEY and CDR2 is SMNVEV (reference sequence). CDR3 region: CASSLSRGIREKLFF. The DNA for the CDR3 is TGTGCCAGCAGTTTATCGCGGGGGATTCGAGAAAAACTGTTTTTT.